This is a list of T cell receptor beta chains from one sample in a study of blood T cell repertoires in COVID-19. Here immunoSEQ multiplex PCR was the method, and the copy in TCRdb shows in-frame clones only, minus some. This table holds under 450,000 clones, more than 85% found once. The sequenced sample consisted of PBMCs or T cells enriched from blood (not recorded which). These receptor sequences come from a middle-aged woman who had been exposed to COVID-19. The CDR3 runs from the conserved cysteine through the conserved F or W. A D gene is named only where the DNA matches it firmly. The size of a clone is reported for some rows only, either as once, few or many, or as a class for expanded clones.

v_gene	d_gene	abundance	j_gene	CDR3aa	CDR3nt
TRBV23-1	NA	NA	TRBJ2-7	CASSQFRFPREQYF	TGCGCCAGCAGTCAATTCAGATTCCCTAGGGAGCAGTACTTC
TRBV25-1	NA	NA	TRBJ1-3	CASSEPGRSGNTIYF	TGTGCCAGCAGTGAACCAGGGCGGTCCGGAAACACCATATATTTT
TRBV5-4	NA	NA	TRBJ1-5	CASSLEPSSAQHF	TGTGCCAGCAGCTTGGAACCTTCGTCAGCCCAGCATTTT
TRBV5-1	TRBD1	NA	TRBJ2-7	CASRKTGGYEQYF	TGCGCCAGCAGGAAGACAGGGGGCTACGAGCAGTACTTC
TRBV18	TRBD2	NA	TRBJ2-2	CASSPKASGTNTGELFF	TGTGCCAGCTCACCAAAGGCTAGCGGGACCAACACCGGGGAGCTGTTTTTT
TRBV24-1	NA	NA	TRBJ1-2	CATSDPGLGGYTF	TGTGCCACCAGTGATCCGGGACTCGGGGGCTACACCTTC
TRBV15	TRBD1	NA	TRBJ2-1	CATSMTGSGEQFF	TGTGCCACCAGCATGACAGGGAGTGGTGAGCAGTTCTTC
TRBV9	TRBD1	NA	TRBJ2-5	CASSPSLGTGVLETQYF	TGTGCCAGCAGCCCCAGTCTGGGGACAGGGGTATTAGAGACCCAGTACTTC
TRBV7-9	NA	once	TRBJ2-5	CASSSETQYF	TGTGCCAGCAGCTCGGAGACCCAGTACTTC
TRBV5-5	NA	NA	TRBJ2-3	CASSLQISADTQYF	TGTGCCAGCAGCTTGCAGATTTCCGCAGATACGCAGTATTTT